The TCR beta chain under discussion was sequenced for a study of T cell responses to AZD1222 COVID-19 vaccine. With regard to this clone: Its matching antigen is unknown.

The study, taken as a whole, reports: Spike-specific TCR depth and breadth grew after two AZD1222 doses. At study baseline, merely five or six AZD1222 recipients were seropositive.

The protocol was immunoSEQ multiplex PCR, while the TCRdb copy is restricted to in-frame clones and leaves out a portion. The sample lists 200,000 to 250,000 clones, about 93% occurring once. The origin of this receptor is an adult in good health. Specimen: peripheral blood, collected on day 0 of MenACWY control vaccination.

DNA for the CDR3: TGTGCCAGCAGCTCGATGCTAGGATCCACCGGGGAGCTGTTTTTT. Protein: CASSSMLGSTGELFF. The chain recombines TRBV11-2 with TRBJ2-2; no definite D call. This CDR3 region has 15 residues. Germline lookup yields CDR1 SGHAT and CDR2 FQNNGV. Trimming took 4 bases from V and 4 from J, leaving 13 bases between them. Full variable domain (remainder filled in from reference TRBV11-2 and TRBJ2-2): EAGVAQSPRYKIIEKRQSVAFWCNPISGHATLYWYQQILGQGPKLLIQFQNNGVVDDSQLPKDRFSAERLKGVDSTLKIQPAKLEDSAVYLCASSSMLGSTGELFFGEGSRLTVL.